This T cell receptor (beta chain) comes out of a study of cytomegalovirus exposure and HLA in healthy donors. The V end lost 0 bases, the J end lost 2 bases, and 9 bases lay between the germline ends. CDR1 SGDLS and CDR2 YYNGEE come from the germline V gene. The CDR3 sequence is 14 residues long. The study ran its PCR with 60 Vbeta and 13 Jbeta primers. Authors' methods: Later analysis identified 65 million to 80 million unique TCR beta chains, about 10 million shared. The protocol was immunoSEQ multiplex PCR, while the TCRdb copy is restricted to in-frame clones and leaves out a portion. V and J calls and clone size come straight from that table; D and trimming were deduced from the DNA. The data contain about 190,000 clones, over 70% of them singletons.

Source material: PBMCs. The chain is built from TRBV9 and TRBJ2-7; a weak D match, TRBD2 (6 bases). This receptor was taken from a woman between 18 and 29 years old in good health and CMV-seronegative. The CDR3 region is CASSVDGRTYEQYF. The CDR3 DNA is TGTGCCAGCAGCGTAGACGGGAGAACCTACGAGCAGTACTTC.